The 20 T cell receptor beta chains below come from one sample, sequenced in a study of blood T cell repertoires in COVID-19. TCRdb's table, derived via immunoSEQ multiplex PCR, lists solely in-frame clones and lacks some. The sample has fewer than 350,000 clones, 80% to 95% seen once. Material: PBMCs or T cells enriched from blood (not recorded which). Source of these receptors: a man in his forties who had been exposed to COVID-19.

V usage is TRBV7-9 and J usage is TRBJ1-5; D might be TRBD1 (6 bases). V was shortened by 3 bases and J by 6 bases, with 9 bases between the two germline ends. Germline CDR1 is SEHNR and CDR2 is FQNEAQ (reference sequence). The CDR3 extends over 13 amino acids. Here the CDR3 reads CASSFIRGQPQHF. The CDR3 coding sequence is TGTGCCAGCAGCTTTATCAGGGGTCAGCCCCAGCATTTT.

J is TRBJ1-2 and V is TRBV9; D might be TRBD1 (6 bases). Trimming stripped 0 bases from V and 13 bases from J, with 19 bases between. The CDR3 runs to 14 residues. Looked up from germline, CDR1 is SGDLS and CDR2 is YYNGEE. CDR3: CASSVVLQGVGSTF. CDR3 in DNA: TGTGCCAGCAGCGTAGTCCTACAGGGAGTGGGATCCACCTTC.

The chain carries TRBV5-1 and TRBJ2-2, with 9 bases fitting TRBD1. This CDR3 is built from 14 residues. The germline V gene encodes CDR1 SGHRS and CDR2 YFSETQ. The trim removed 3 bases at V and 4 bases at J, leaving 1 base unmatched. CDR3 coding DNA: TGCGCCAGCAGCTGGACAGGGGCCACCGGGGAGCTGTTTTTT. It is translated as CASSWTGATGELFF.

The rearrangement uses TRBV7-2 and TRBJ1-4, with 7 nucleotides matching TRBD1. Germline V lookup: CDR1 SGHTA, CDR2 FQGNSA. The CDR3 runs to 15 residues. J lost 7 bases, V lost 5 bases, and 10 bases had no gene match. Here the CDR3 reads CASSPTGRLGEKLFF. CDR3 coding DNA: TGTGCCAGCAGCCCGACAGGGAGGTTGGGTGAAAAACTGTTTTTT.

The chain joins TRBV30 to TRBJ1-2; possibly TRBD1 for D (5 bases). The V end lost 1 base, the J end lost 5 bases, and 26 bases lay between the germline ends. This CDR3 region has 18 residues. Germline CDR1 GTSNPN, CDR2 SVGIG (reference sequence). CDR3 DNA sequence: TGTGCCTGGAGTGGGAACGCCCGTGGACAATCCCCCGATTATGGCTACACCTTC. This codes for CAWSGNARGQSPDYGYTF.

The chain recombines TRBV18 with TRBJ2-7, with 8 bases aligning to TRBD1. The CDR3 sequence is 14 residues long. The junction had 8 bases not matched to a gene; V was cut back by 3 bases and J by 7 bases. Germline loops: CDR1 KGHSH, CDR2 LQKENI. CDR3 coding DNA: TGTGCCAGCTCACCCGGACAGGGATGGGGGGAGCAGTACTTC. It codes for CASSPGQGWGEQYF.

This sequence joins TRBV7-6 and TRBJ2-1; 9 bases agree with TRBD1. Per germline, CDR1 SGHVS and CDR2 FNYEAQ. The CDR3 length is 15 residues. Unmatched junction bases numbered 6, after V lost 5 bases and J lost 4 bases. The DNA for the CDR3 is TGTGCCAGCAGCCAGGGACAGGGCTTTTACAATGAGCAGTTCTTC. Translation gives CASSQGQGFYNEQFF. Full variable domain (outside the CDR3, taken from reference TRBV7-6 and TRBJ2-1): GAGVSQSPRYKVTKRGQDVALRCDPISGHVSLYWYRQALGQGPEFLTYFNYEAQQDKSGLPNDRFSAERPEGSISTLTIQRTEQRDSAMYRCASSQGQGFYNEQFFGPGTRLTVL.

This clone has only one observation. The chain links TRBV19 to TRBJ1-5; 9 bases match TRBD1. The CDR3 is made up of 16 amino acids. V trimming: 4 bases; J trimming: 7 bases; junction bases outside the gene matches: 11. Germline V gives CDR1 LNHDA, CDR2 SQIVND (reference sequence). The CDR3 sequence is CASSKLVTGGEQPQHF. The CDR3 nucleotides read TGTGCCAGTAGTAAATTGGTGACAGGGGGAGAACAGCCCCAGCATTTT.

The V call is TRBV4-2, the J call TRBJ2-3; maybe TRBD1 (6 bases). The CDR3 has 14 amino acids. Germline CDR1 LGHNA, CDR2 YNFKEQ. V was shortened by 1 base and J by 6 bases, with 11 bases between the two germline ends. CDR3 nucleotides: TGTGCCAGCAGCCAAGCAGGGGCGCTGGATACGCAGTATTTT. It encodes CASSQAGALDTQYF.

The chain has TRBV9 and TRBJ2-5, with 9 bases identical to TRBD2. Germline CDR1 and CDR2: SGDLS and YYNGEE. CDR3 size: 16 residues. J lost 3 bases, V lost 0 bases, and 6 bases had no gene match. CDR3 in amino acids: CASSVGSIAGEETQYF. CDR3 coding DNA: TGTGCCAGCAGCGTAGGATCTATAGCGGGAGAAGAGACCCAGTACTTC.

This sequence joins TRBV4-3 and TRBJ1-2; 9 nucleotides line up with TRBD1. This CDR3 has 16 amino acids. Germline CDR1 and CDR2: LGHNA and YSLEER. V trimming: 2 bases; J trimming: 5 bases; junction bases outside the gene matches: 9. The CDR3 sequence: CASSQTRDRDGYGYTF. The CDR3 region has the DNA TGCGCCAGCAGCCAAACCCGGGACAGGGATGGATATGGCTACACCTTC.

This clone was picked up a small number of times. The chain has TRBV6-2 or TRBV6-3 and TRBJ2-7; perhaps TRBD2 as D (6 bases). V was shortened by 2 bases and J by 0 bases, with 8 bases between the two germline ends. This CDR3 contains 14 residues. Germline loops: CDR1 MNHEY, CDR2 SVGEGT. The DNA of the CDR3 is TGTGCCAGCAGTTACGGCGGGGTCTCCTACGAGCAGTACTTC. Amino acids: CASSYGGVSYEQYF.

V gene TRBV29-1 combines with J gene TRBJ2-1; D call uncertain. CDR3 size: 14 residues. Deletions cut 0 bases from V and 6 bases from J, with 12 bases between. Germline CDR1 and CDR2: SQVTM and ANQGSEA. CDR3 bases: TGCAGCGTTGAAGATTCCATGAGGTTCAATGAGCAGTTCTTC. It yields the protein CSVEDSMRFNEQFF.

This chain uses TRBV2 with TRBJ1-2; 9 bases fit TRBD1. CDR3 length equals 14 residues. J lost 5 bases, V lost 5 bases, and 6 bases had no gene match. CDR1 is SNHLY, CDR2 FYNNEI, per germline. The DNA of the CDR3 is TGTGCCAGCAGTACATTTGGGACAGGGTATGGCTACACCTTC. As protein: CASSTFGTGYGYTF.

The gene calls are TRBV5-6 and TRBJ2-1; possible D gene TRBD2, 5 bases. Germline V gene lookup returns CDR1 SGHDT and CDR2 YYEEEE. V was trimmed by 1 base and J by 8 bases, leaving 10 bases between them. The CDR3 consists of 13 residues. CDR3 region: CASSLFGNHEQFF. The CDR3 DNA follows: TGTGCCAGCAGCTTGTTCGGGAATCATGAGCAGTTCTTC.

The chain joins TRBV27 to TRBJ1-6; 8 nucleotides match TRBD1. V lost 5 bases to trimming and J lost 11 bases; unmatched junction nucleotides: 8. This CDR3 spans 14 amino acids. Germline V gives CDR1 MNHEY, CDR2 SMNVEV (reference sequence). The CDR3 is CASSRQGTGAPLHF. The CDR3 DNA sequence: TGTGCCAGCAGTCGACAGGGGACCGGGGCACCCCTCCACTTT.

The chain joins TRBV11-3 to TRBJ1-1; tentative D call: TRBD1 (6 bases). The V and J ends lost 1 base and 6 bases respectively, with 9 bases between them. CDR3 length: 13 amino acids. Germline V gene data show CDR1 as SGHNT and CDR2 as YENEEA. The CDR3 bases are TGTGCCAGCAGCTTAGGGGCAGGGGCTGAAGCTTTCTTT. As protein: CASSLGAGAEAFF.

The CDR3: CASRRTGGGNEKLFF. CDR3 in DNA: TGTGCCAGCAGACGAACAGGGGGGGGTAATGAAAAACTGTTTTTT. V gene TRBV6-5 combines with J gene TRBJ1-4, with TRBD1 matching 8 bases. The germline CDR1 and CDR2 sequences are MNHEY and SVGAGI. This CDR3 spans 15 amino acids. V shed 6 bases, J shed 4 bases, and the junction held 7 bases outside the gene matches.

The V gene is TRBV4-1, the J gene TRBJ2-7, with a possible D match to TRBD1 (5 bases). The V gene's germline CDR1 is MGHRA and CDR2 YSYEKL. There are 14 residues in the CDR3. V was pared by 1 base and J by 3 bases, with 10 bases between. CDR3 amino acids: CASSQADSNYEQYF. Here the CDR3 DNA reads TGCGCCAGCAGCCAAGCTGACAGTAACTACGAGCAGTACTTC.

This clone was recorded only once. The chain employs TRBV6-6 and TRBJ1-3; D call uncertain. The CDR3 is 13 residues long. V lost 8 bases and J 0 bases, leaving 8 bases between the germline ends. Germline CDR1 MNHNY, CDR2 SVGAGI (reference sequence). Written as DNA, the CDR3 is TGTGCCAGCGGTCAGAGCTCTGGAAACACCATATATTTT. As protein: CASGQSSGNTIYF.